The clone carrying this TCR beta chain has ten or more counts. Its antigen is currently unknown. All patients reached thyroid surgery having received no treatment beforehand. This specimen belongs to a study of metastatic and nonmetastatic thyroid tumors. Whole-study context: Repertoire comparison spanned blood and tumor or nodule tissue of malignant and benign thyroid patients. General study points: TCR beta diversity was reportedly significantly higher in malignant thyroid tumors than benign nodules, in blood and tumor.

TCRdb reanalyzed the PCR reads with MiXCR. The table records 35,000 to 55,000 clones, 3.2% of them present only once. The receptor was derived from a female donor with papillary thyroid cancer or a benign thyroid nodule (not recorded which). Some clones in this sample may be carry-over from other donors' samples. Sequenced input: blood.

The DNA for the CDR3 is TGTGCCAGCAGCTCGTCTTTGGGGGGCACAGATACGCAGTATTTT. This codes for CASSSSLGGTDTQYF. The genes are TRBV7-9 and TRBJ2-3; TRBD1 or TRBD2 may be the D gene (5 bases each). The germline gives CDR1 SEHNR, CDR2 FQNEAQ (reference sequence). CDR3 length: 15 residues. Deletions cut 4 bases from V and 1 base from J, with 12 bases between.